This T cell receptor beta chain originates from a study of T cell clonality in common variable immunodeficiency. CVID subjects were some 15 female and 29 male, aged roughly 8 to 65. Notes on the study in general: Fewer TCRbeta clones were shared among CVID subjects than controls. Compared with healthy controls, CVID subjects showed increased TCRbeta clonality, mostly in about a third. Reportedly, TCR beta sequences from common variable immunodeficiency showed fewer deletions and N-nucleotide insertions.

This clone is medium-sized by frequency. As yet, its antigen is unknown. The read terminates 3 residues before the CDR3 end, so the remaining end is supplied by the germline J gene. The CDR3 extends over 13 amino acids. V lost 4 bases to trimming and J lost 4 bases, with 13 bases between them. CDR1 and CDR2 (germline): SQVTM, ANQGSEA. Generated by immunoSEQ multiplex PCR, the TCRdb table keeps only in-frame clones and is missing some. The sample data list 8,000 to 9,500 clones. The sequenced material came from peripheral blood mononuclear cells. This clonotype originated in a human donor with common variable immunodeficiency. The chain couples TRBV29-1 to TRBJ1-1; D is unresolved. CDR3 DNA (partial): TGCAGCGTTGTAATCCTTGAGGGCACTGAA. The encoded protein is CSVVILEGTE. The full CDR3 sequence reads CSVVILEGTEAFF. Full variable domain (outside the CDR3, taken from reference TRBV29-1 and TRBJ1-1): SAVISQKPSRDICQRGTSLTIQCQVDSQVTMMFWYRQQPGQSLTLIATANQGSEATYESGFVIDKFPISRPNLTFSTLTVSNMSPEDSSIYLCSVVILEGTEAFFGQGTRLTVV.